Listed below are T cell receptor beta chains from one sample, sequenced in a study of blood T cell repertoires in COVID-19. Sequencing used immunoSEQ multiplex PCR; TCRdb keeps in-frame clones, though not all of them. The table includes 200,000 to 300,000 clones, 85% to 90% detected once. Sequenced: peripheral blood. Every receptor here comes from a woman aged 40 to 50 who had recovered from COVID-19. Each CDR3 is given with its conserved first and last residue. The D gene is left open where the match is weak. Clone size is stated in some rows and not others, as once, few, many or a class when expanded.

CDR3 length,V gene,D gene,clone size,J gene,CDR3 DNA,CDR3 protein
17,TRBV5-1,TRBD2,few,TRBJ2-3,TGCGCCAGCACCGGGGGACTAGCGGGGGCCAGCACAGATACGCAGTATTTT,CASTGGLAGASTDTQYF
13,TRBV24-1,.,.,TRBJ2-1,TGTGCCACCAGTGGACGTAGAGGACGGGAATTATTCTTC,CATSGRRGRELFF
16,TRBV6-5,.,.,TRBJ2-7,TGTGCCAGCAGTTACTCGGGGGGGCAGTCCGGCGTCGAGCAGTACTTC,CASSYSGGQSGVEQYF
13,TRBV19,.,.,TRBJ1-1,TGTGCCAGTAGTGGGAGGGCCGACACTGAAGCTTTCTTT,CASSGRADTEAFF
10,TRBV20-1,.,.,TRBJ2-3,TGCAGTGCTAGGCTAGTATCGCAGTATTTT,CSARLVSQYF
13,TRBV6-5,.,.,TRBJ2-7,TGTGCCAGCAGATCAGCGAGCCCCTACGAGCAGTACTTC,CASRSASPYEQYF
15,TRBV4-1,.,.,TRBJ2-7,TGCGCCAGCAGCCTACAGGTCCTTAACTCCTACGAGCAGTACTTC,CASSLQVLNSYEQYF
14,TRBV9,TRBD1,.,TRBJ2-7,TGTGCCAGCAGCGTAGAAGGGGGCGGCTACGAGCAGTACTTC,CASSVEGGGYEQYF
14,TRBV9,.,.,TRBJ1-5,TGTGCCAGCAGCGTAGACCCTACCAATCAGCCCCAGCATTTT,CASSVDPTNQPQHF
14,TRBV19,.,.,TRBJ2-1,TGTGCCAGTAGTATGCGGGTTGCGGGCAATGAGCAGTTCTTC,CASSMRVAGNEQFF
13,TRBV14,.,.,TRBJ1-6,TGTGCCAGCAGCCAAGCAGATAATTCACCCCTCCACTTT,CASSQADNSPLHF
15,TRBV18,TRBD1,once,TRBJ2-7,TGTGCCAGCTCACCAGTGGGACAGGGAGGGAACGAGCAGTACTTC,CASSPVGQGGNEQYF
14,TRBV27,.,.,TRBJ1-2,TGTGCCAGCAGTTGGGCAGCGGCCGACTATGGCTACACCTTC,CASSWAAADYGYTF
12,TRBV10-3,TRBD1,.,TRBJ2-7,TGTGCCATCAGTCAGGGGGCCTACGAGCAGTACTTC,CAISQGAYEQYF
13,TRBV5-4,.,.,TRBJ2-3,TGTGCCAGCAGCCCAGAACCCCGAGATACGCAGTATTTT,CASSPEPRDTQYF
17,TRBV5-1,TRBD2,.,TRBJ2-1,TGCGCCAGCAGCTTCCAGACTAGCGGGGTATCCTACAATGAGCAGTTCTTC,CASSFQTSGVSYNEQFF
15,TRBV2,.,.,TRBJ1-6,TGTGCCAGCCGGGAGATTCTCTCCTATAATTCACCCCTCCACTTT,CASREILSYNSPLHF
13,TRBV12-3/TRBV12-4,.,.,TRBJ1-2,TGTGCCAGCAGTTTAATTACGGGGGACGGCTACACCTTC,CASSLITGDGYTF
16,TRBV5-1,TRBD1,.,TRBJ1-1,TGCGCCAGCAGCATGGGGCCGACAGGGACGAACACTGAAGCTTTCTTT,CASSMGPTGTNTEAFF
15,TRBV28,.,.,TRBJ2-2,TGTGCCAGCAGGGGTGTACAGGGAAGCACCGGGGAGCTGTTTTTT,CASRGVQGSTGELFF
14,TRBV7-6,TRBD2,.,TRBJ2-1,TGTGCCAGCACTCTCGGGGGGGCCTACAATGAGCAGTTCTTC,CASTLGGAYNEQFF
13,TRBV2,TRBD1,.,TRBJ1-5,TGTGCCAGCACGGCCGGGACAGTTTTGCCCCAGCATTTT,CASTAGTVLPQHF
15,TRBV6-5,.,.,TRBJ1-5,TGTGCCAGCAGTTCCTCCCCGGTCGGGATTCAGCCCCAGCATTTT,CASSSSPVGIQPQHF
15,TRBV7-2,.,.,TRBJ2-1,TGTGCCAGCAGCTTAGGGCCCCCCGCCTACAATGAGCAGTTCTTC,CASSLGPPAYNEQFF
13,TRBV12-3/TRBV12-4,TRBD1,.,TRBJ2-5,TGTGCCAGCAGTTGGACAGGTTTGGAGACCCAGTACTTC,CASSWTGLETQYF
14,TRBV5-6,.,.,TRBJ1-2,TGTGCCAGCAGCTTGGACCTTCAACAGGTCGGCTACACCTTC,CASSLDLQQVGYTF
14,TRBV6-6,.,.,TRBJ2-1,TGTGCCAGCAGTCCCGGGACATCTTACAATGAGCAGTTCTTC,CASSPGTSYNEQFF
14,TRBV2,.,.,TRBJ1-1,TGTGCCAGCAGTCTATACGGGAAGAACACTGAAGCTTTCTTT,CASSLYGKNTEAFF
13,TRBV12-3/TRBV12-4,.,.,TRBJ1-4,TGTGCCAGCAGTTCGGGAGCTAATGAAAAACTGTTTTTT,CASSSGANEKLFF
15,TRBV21-1,.,.,TRBJ2-4,TGTGCCAGCACCTTAGCGGGGCTAGCCAAAAACATTCAGTACTTC,CASTLAGLAKNIQYF
11,TRBV12-3/TRBV12-4,.,.,TRBJ2-1,TGTGCCAGCAGTTTTCTAGATGAGCAGTTCTTC,CASSFLDEQFF
14,TRBV5-1,TRBD1,.,TRBJ1-2,TGCGCCAGCAGCTCGGGACAGGGGGGTTATGGCTACACCTTC,CASSSGQGGYGYTF
18,TRBV4-1,TRBD2,once,TRBJ2-3,TGCGCCAGCAGCCAAGCGACGGGGGGAGGCGGTGTCACAGATACGCAGTATTTT,CASSQATGGGGVTDTQYF
12,TRBV2,.,.,TRBJ2-5,TGTGCCAGCAGTGCCACCTATGAGACCCAGTACTTC,CASSATYETQYF
13,TRBV9,.,.,TRBJ1-2,TGTGCCAGCAGCGCGGCCCGGGGCTATGGCTACACCTTC,CASSAARGYGYTF
16,TRBV19,.,.,TRBJ1-5,TGTGCCAGTCGATCCGGGGACACCTATAGCAATCAGCCCCAGCATTTT,CASRSGDTYSNQPQHF
14,TRBV4-3,.,.,TRBJ2-1,TGCGCCAGCAGCCAAGAAACAGGGACCAATGAGCAGTTCTTC,CASSQETGTNEQFF
18,TRBV5-1,TRBD1,.,TRBJ2-6,TGCGCCAGCAGCTTGGAAAGGACAGGGGACTCTGGGGCCAACGTCCTGACTTTC,CASSLERTGDSGANVLTF
16,TRBV5-6,.,.,TRBJ2-7,TGTGCCAGCAGCTTTGGGCGATATTTGTCCGGGGGCGAGCAGTACTTC,CASSFGRYLSGGEQYF
17,TRBV6-6,TRBD2,.,TRBJ2-2,TGTGCCAGCAGCCTTACTTCTAGCGGGGCGAACACCGGGGAGCTGTTTTTT,CASSLTSSGANTGELFF
17,TRBV7-6,.,.,TRBJ2-3,TGTGCCAGCAGTTCTTCCCCGGCGGGACAGACCACAGATACGCAGTATTTT,CASSSSPAGQTTDTQYF
19,TRBV4-3,TRBD1,.,TRBJ1-1,TGCGCCAGCAGCCAATTAGCCGGGACAGGGGGCTTCGCCCCCACTGAAGCTTTCTTT,CASSQLAGTGGFAPTEAFF